A few counts support the clone carrying this T cell receptor beta chain. Antigen specificity is unknown. Germline-derived CDR1 and CDR2 are SEHNR and FQNEAQ (reference sequence). The length of the CDR3 is 15 residues. Between the trimmed V and J ends, which lost 4 bases and 5 bases, there was a span of 17 bases. This record comes from a study of blood T cells in healthy people across ages. Study conclusions and caveats: Observed TCR beta diversity per million T cells went down as age went up. This fall followed a roughly linear course with age.

For the second PCR, which ran for roughly 6 to 12 cycles, a sample-barcoded 5' primer and a J-beta primer mix were used. TCRdb used MiXCR to reprocess the 5' RACE reads, holding one entry per CDR3 protein. This sample yields about 1 million distinct CDR3 sequences, of which 20% to 25% are seen a single time; around 0.7% belongs to the top ten. A further study also used this sample, focusing on T cells of mothers and their children.

The genes are TRBV7-9 and TRBJ2-5; D uncertain. The sample comprised blood. The receptor's source is a girl aged 2-10 years in good health. CDR3 bases: TGTGCCAGCAGCTCATCCTCGTCCGGCTGGGAGACCCAGTACTTC. It translates to CASSSSSSGWETQYF.